This T cell receptor beta chain was found in a study of response to subunit inactivated influenza vaccine. The V end lost 5 bases, the J end lost 5 bases, and 19 bases lay between the germline ends. The CDR3 length is 15 residues. The germline gives CDR1 SGHTA, CDR2 FQGNSA. TCRdb recomputed calls from the RT-PCR reads with MiXCR, one row per CDR3 protein. The repertoire consists of approximately 500,000 distinct CDR3 sequences, with roughly a quarter occurring once and the leading ten covering around 2.8%. These data were also reused for a study on T cells expressing NK-cell markers. Turning to that study: The TCR beta cDNA came from 5'RACE template switching with UMIs. Sequenced donors, eight in total, included seven who were HCMV-seropositive and one who was seronegative. The study found dominant NKG2C+ clonotypes at about 1.0-7.0% of CD8+ T cells in about six donors. The HCMV specificity of the expanded NKG2C+ T cell clones stayed unresolved.

The J gene is TRBJ2-7, the V gene TRBV7-2, with a possible D match to TRBD2 (7 bases). Source: CD4+ T cells sorted from PBMCs, taken about 13 days after vaccination. The clonotype originates from a man aged 50 or older who received an inactivated influenza vaccine. CDR3 nucleotides: TGTGCCAGCAGCGCTCGGAATGGGGGGGCCCACGAGCAGTACTTC. Residues: CASSARNGGAHEQYF.